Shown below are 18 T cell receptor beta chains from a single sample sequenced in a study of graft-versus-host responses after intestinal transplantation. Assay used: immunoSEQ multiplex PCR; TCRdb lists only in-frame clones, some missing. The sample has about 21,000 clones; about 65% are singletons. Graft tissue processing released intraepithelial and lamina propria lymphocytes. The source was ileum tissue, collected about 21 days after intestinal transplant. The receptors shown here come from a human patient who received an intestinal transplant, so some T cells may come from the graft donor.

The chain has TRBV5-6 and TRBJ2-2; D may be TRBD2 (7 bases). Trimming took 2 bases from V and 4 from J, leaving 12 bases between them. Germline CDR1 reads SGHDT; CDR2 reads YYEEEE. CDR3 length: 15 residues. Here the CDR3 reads CASSFVGGRTGELFF. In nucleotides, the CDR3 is TGTGCCAGCAGCTTTGTGGGGGGGCGCACCGGGGAGCTGTTTTTT.

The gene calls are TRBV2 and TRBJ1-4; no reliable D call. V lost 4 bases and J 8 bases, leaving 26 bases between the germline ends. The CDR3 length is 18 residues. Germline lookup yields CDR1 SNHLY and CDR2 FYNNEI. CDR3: CASSGGEISTRLGEKLFF. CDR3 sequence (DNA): TGTGCCAGCAGTGGGGGAGAGATCTCTACACGTCTAGGCGAAAAACTGTTTTTT.

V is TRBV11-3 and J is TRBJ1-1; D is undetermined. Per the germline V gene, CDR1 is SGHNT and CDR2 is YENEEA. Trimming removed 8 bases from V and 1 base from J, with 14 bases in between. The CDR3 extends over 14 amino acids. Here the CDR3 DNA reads TGTGCCAGCGCGCCGGAAGCTAGGAACACTGAAGCTTTCTTT. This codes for CASAPEARNTEAFF.

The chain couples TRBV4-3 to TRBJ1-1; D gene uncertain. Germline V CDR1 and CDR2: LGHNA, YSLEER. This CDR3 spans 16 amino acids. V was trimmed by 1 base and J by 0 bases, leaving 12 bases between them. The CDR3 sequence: CASSQVLVLMNTEAFF. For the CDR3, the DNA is TGCGCCAGCAGCCAAGTCCTCGTGCTAATGAACACTGAAGCTTTCTTT.

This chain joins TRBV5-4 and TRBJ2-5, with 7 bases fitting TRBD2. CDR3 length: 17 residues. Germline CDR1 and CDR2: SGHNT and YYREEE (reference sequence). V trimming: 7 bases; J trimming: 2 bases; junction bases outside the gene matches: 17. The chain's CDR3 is CASSPLGGVLSQETQYF. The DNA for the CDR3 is TGTGCCAGCTCCCCCCTTGGGGGGGTATTATCACAAGAGACCCAGTACTTC.

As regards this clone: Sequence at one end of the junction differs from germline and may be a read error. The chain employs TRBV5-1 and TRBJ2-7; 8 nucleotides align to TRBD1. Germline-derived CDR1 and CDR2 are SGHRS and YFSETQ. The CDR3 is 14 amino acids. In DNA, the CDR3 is TGCGCCAGCAGCTGGGGGACAGGATCCTACGCGCAGTACTTC. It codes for CASSWGTGSYAQYF.

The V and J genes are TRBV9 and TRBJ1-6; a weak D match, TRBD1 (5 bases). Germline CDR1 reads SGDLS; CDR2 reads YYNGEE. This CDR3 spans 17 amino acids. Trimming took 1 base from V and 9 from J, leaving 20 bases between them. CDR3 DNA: TGTGCCAGCAGCGTATCGTACGCCCCAGGGCGAGGTTCACCCCTCCACTTT. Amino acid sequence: CASSVSYAPGRGSPLHF.

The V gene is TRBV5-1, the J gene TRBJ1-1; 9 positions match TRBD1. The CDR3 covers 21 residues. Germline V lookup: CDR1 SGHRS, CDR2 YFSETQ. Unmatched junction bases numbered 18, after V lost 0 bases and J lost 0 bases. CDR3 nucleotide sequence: TGCGCCAGCAGCTTGGTTAAGGGACAGGGATTAGTTGAGTATTTGAACACTGAAGCTTTCTTT. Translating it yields CASSLVKGQGLVEYLNTEAFF.

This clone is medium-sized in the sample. CDR3: CASSYGLNYEQYF. CDR3 nucleotides: TGTGCCAGCAGTTATGGACTGAACTACGAGCAGTACTTC. The chain joins TRBV27 to TRBJ2-7; D possibly corresponds to TRBD2 (5 bases). CDR1 is MNHEY and CDR2 is SMNVEV in the germline V gene (reference sequence). The V end was cut by 4 bases, the J end by 3 bases, with 10 bases between. The CDR3 consists of 13 residues.

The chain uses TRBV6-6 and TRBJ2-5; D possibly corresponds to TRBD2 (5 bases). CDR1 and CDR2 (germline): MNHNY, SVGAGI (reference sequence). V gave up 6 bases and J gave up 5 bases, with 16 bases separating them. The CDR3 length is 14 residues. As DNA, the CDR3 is TGTGCCAGCAGCCCACTAGGGCCCTGGGAGACCCAGTACTTC. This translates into CASSPLGPWETQYF.

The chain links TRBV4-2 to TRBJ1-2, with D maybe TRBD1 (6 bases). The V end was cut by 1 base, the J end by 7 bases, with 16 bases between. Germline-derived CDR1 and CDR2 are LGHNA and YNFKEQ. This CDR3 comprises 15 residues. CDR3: CASSQGRGATGGYTF. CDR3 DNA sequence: TGTGCCAGCAGCCAAGGCAGGGGCGCAACGGGTGGCTACACCTTC.

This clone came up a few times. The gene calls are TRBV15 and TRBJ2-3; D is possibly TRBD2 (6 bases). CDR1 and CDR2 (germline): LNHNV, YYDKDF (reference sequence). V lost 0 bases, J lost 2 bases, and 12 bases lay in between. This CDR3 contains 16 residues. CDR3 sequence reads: CATSRDPGGTTDTQYF. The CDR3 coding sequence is TGTGCCACCAGCAGAGACCCCGGGGGTACCACAGATACGCAGTATTTT.

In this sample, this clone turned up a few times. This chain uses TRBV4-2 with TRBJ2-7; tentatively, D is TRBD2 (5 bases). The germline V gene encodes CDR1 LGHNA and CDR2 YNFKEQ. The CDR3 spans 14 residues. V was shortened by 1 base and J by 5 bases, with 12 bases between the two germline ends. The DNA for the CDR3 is TGTGCCAGCAGCCAAGCCCCCTTGGGAGACGAGCAGTACTTC. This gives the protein CASSQAPLGDEQYF.

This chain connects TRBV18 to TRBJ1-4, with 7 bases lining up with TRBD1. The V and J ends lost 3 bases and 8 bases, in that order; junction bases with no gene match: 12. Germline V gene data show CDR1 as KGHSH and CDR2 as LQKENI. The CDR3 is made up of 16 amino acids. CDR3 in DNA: TGTGCCAGCTCACCCTTACGAGGACAGGAGCGCGAAAAACTGTTTTTT. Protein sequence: CASSPLRGQEREKLFF.

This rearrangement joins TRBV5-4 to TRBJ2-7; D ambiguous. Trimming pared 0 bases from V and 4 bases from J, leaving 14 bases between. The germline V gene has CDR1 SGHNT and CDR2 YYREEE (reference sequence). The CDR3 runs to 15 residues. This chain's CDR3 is CASSLDQTAGYEQYF. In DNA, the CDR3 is TGTGCCAGCAGCTTGGATCAAACCGCCGGGTACGAGCAGTACTTC.

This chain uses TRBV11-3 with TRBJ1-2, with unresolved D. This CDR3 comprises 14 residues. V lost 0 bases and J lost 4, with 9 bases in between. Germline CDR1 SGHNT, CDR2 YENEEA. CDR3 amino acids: CASSLDSGGYGYTF. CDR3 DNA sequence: TGTGCCAGCAGCTTAGATAGTGGCGGCTATGGCTACACCTTC.

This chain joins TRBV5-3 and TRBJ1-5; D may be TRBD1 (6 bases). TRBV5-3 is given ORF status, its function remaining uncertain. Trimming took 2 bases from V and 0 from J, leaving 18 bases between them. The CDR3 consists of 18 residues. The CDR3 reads CARSFKPQGPYSNQPQHF. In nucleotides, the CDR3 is TGTGCCAGAAGCTTTAAACCACAGGGCCCGTATAGCAATCAGCCCCAGCATTTT.

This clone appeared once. This chain's CDR3 is CASSLFGQSFSYEQYF. In DNA, the CDR3 is TGTGCCAGCAGCTTATTTGGCCAGTCCTTTTCCTACGAGCAGTACTTC. This chain uses TRBV7-2 with TRBJ2-7, with D unclear. V gave up 2 bases and J gave up 1 base, with 15 bases separating them. Germline CDR1 SGHTA, CDR2 FQGNSA. The CDR3 covers 16 residues.